The 7 T cell receptor beta chains below all came from one sample that was sequenced in a study of cytomegalovirus exposure and HLA in healthy donors. Researchers ran the PCR with 60 Vbeta and 13 Jbeta primers. Sequenced by immunoSEQ multiplex PCR; TCRdb stores in-frame clones only, minus some. The sample includes around 100,000 clones, roughly 73% of them seen just once. Specimen: PBMCs. The receptors stem from a woman aged 30 to 39 in good health and CMV-seronegative.

J is TRBJ2-2 and V is TRBV2; 9 bases are a match to TRBD2. Germline assignment: CDR1 SNHLY and CDR2 FYNNEI. V lost 4 bases to trimming and J lost 7 bases; unmatched junction nucleotides: 4. The CDR3 covers 14 residues. Here the CDR3 reads CASSAAGGLGELFF. CDR3 bases: TGTGCCAGCAGTGCCGCGGGAGGGCTCGGGGAGCTGTTTTTT.

This clone was detected only a few times. The V gene is TRBV28, the J gene TRBJ1-2; 9 nucleotides align to TRBD1. Germline assignment: CDR1 MDHEN and CDR2 SYDVKM. V shed 6 bases and J 4 bases; nucleotides not matched to a gene: 6. The CDR3 sequence is 14 residues long. This chain's CDR3 is CASSGQGIPYGYTF. The DNA for the CDR3 is TGTGCCAGCAGCGGACAGGGGATTCCCTATGGCTACACCTTC.

The chain joins TRBV4-2 to TRBJ2-1; TRBD1 aligns across 7 bases. Germline-derived CDR1 and CDR2 are LGHNA and YNFKEQ. The J segment lost 3 bases and the V segment lost 8 bases, leaving 10 bases of the junction unmatched. The CDR3 has 15 amino acids. CDR3 coding DNA: TGTGCCAGCCAGCTCGGACAGGCCGTCTACAATGAGCAGTTCTTC. Protein product: CASQLGQAVYNEQFF.

This clone showed up just once. V is TRBV4-1 and J is TRBJ1-2, with a tentative D call TRBD1 (5 bases). CDR1 and CDR2 from the germline V gene are MGHRA and YSYEKL. CDR3 length: 16 amino acids. Trimming removed 0 bases at V and 4 bases at J, with 15 bases between. DNA of the CDR3: TGCGCCAGCAGCCAAGACTGGGGCAGGGATACCTATGGCTACACCTTC. Protein sequence: CASSQDWGRDTYGYTF.

The J gene is TRBJ2-5, the V gene TRBV28; 8 nucleotides match TRBD2. CDR1 is MDHEN, CDR2 SYDVKM, per germline. This CDR3 region has 13 residues. Unmatched junction bases numbered 6, after V lost 7 bases and J lost 5 bases. CDR3 in amino acids: CASTTGGHETQYF. The CDR3 DNA sequence: TGTGCCAGCACAACGGGGGGGCACGAGACCCAGTACTTC.

The V gene is TRBV2, the J gene TRBJ1-5; no clear D. The CDR3 is 15 amino acids. Germline V lookup: CDR1 SNHLY, CDR2 FYNNEI. V lost 8 bases and J lost 7, with 21 bases in between. The CDR3 DNA reads TGTGCCAGCTTTGCTTTACAAACTAATGGCCAGCCCCAGCATTTT. Translated: CASFALQTNGQPQHF.

In DNA, the CDR3 is TGTGCCAGCAGGTTTGAGGCAGTCGGAAACTATGGCTACACCTTC. The encoded protein is CASRFEAVGNYGYTF. The chain couples TRBV27 to TRBJ1-2, with no clear D. Germline-derived CDR1 and CDR2 are MNHEY and SMNVEV (reference sequence). There are 15 residues in the CDR3. V lost 6 bases to trimming and J lost 2 bases, with 16 bases between them.